The next 19 T cell receptor beta chains were all read from a single sample in a study of synovial regulatory T cells in juvenile arthritis. TCRdb keeps only in-frame clones here, not all; method: immunoSEQ multiplex PCR. This listing includes over 7,500 clones. The specimen sequenced was Treg cells from blood. Subset given: remaining (HLA-DR-negative) circulating blood Treg cells. The receptors were gathered from a donor under 30 with juvenile idiopathic arthritis.

The chain recombines TRBV7-3 with TRBJ2-6; TCRdb indicates TRBD2, and absent DNA this call remains unverified. CDR3 size: 17 residues. No DNA has been recorded. Looked up from germline, CDR1 is SGHTA and CDR2 is FQGTGA. The chain's CDR3 is CASSLRTGVSGANVLTF.

The chain carries TRBV7-6 and TRBJ2-3. Germline assignment: CDR1 SGHVS and CDR2 FNYEAQ. The CDR3 has 15 amino acids. No DNA is listed. CDR3 sequence: CASSLVAYRTDTQYF.

V gene TRBV2 combines with J gene TRBJ1-1. The germline V gene has CDR1 SNHLY and CDR2 FYNNEI. This CDR3 contains 13 residues. DNA is not on record. This CDR3 is CASSERGSTEAFF.

The CDR3 reads CASSLVAATYEQYF. The chain uses TRBV5-1 and TRBJ2-7. Per germline, CDR1 SGHRS and CDR2 YFSETQ. This CDR3 has 14 residues. A DNA sequence was not provided.

The CDR3: CASSLTRGTEAFF. J is TRBJ1-1 and V is TRBV5-4. Germline V gives CDR1 SGHNT, CDR2 YYREEE (reference sequence). This CDR3 has 13 residues. No DNA accompanies this entry.

The genes are TRBV7-8 and TRBJ1-5; TCRdb reports TRBD1, a call that lacks DNA to check it against. This CDR3 has 17 residues. The coding DNA is unavailable. CDR1 SGHVS and CDR2 FQNEAQ come from the germline V gene. This chain's CDR3 is CASSRLIRGLTNQPQHF.

The chain links TRBV19 to TRBJ1-2; TCRdb indicates TRBD1, and absent DNA this call remains unverified. From germline, CDR1 is LNHDA and CDR2 SQIVND (reference sequence). CDR3 length equals 13 residues. Nucleotide data are not available. CDR3 loop: CASTRTGGHGYTF. The full variable domain, with the rest looked up from reference TRBV19 and TRBJ1-2, is DGGITQSPKYLFRKEGQNVTLSCEQNLNHDAMYWYRQDPGQGLRLIYYSQIVNDFQKGDIAEGYSVSREKKESFPLTVTSAQKNPTAFYLCASTRTGGHGYTFGSGTRLTVV.

The gene calls are TRBV29-1 and TRBJ2-5; the D call of TRBD1 rests on TCRdb alone, since no DNA is present to check it. This CDR3 is 14 amino acids long. DNA is not on record. The V gene's germline CDR1 is SQVTM and CDR2 ANQGSEA. The CDR3: CSVWLQSTVGTQYF.

This chain connects TRBV30 to TRBJ1-3; TCRdb's D gene call, TRBD1, goes unchecked for lack of DNA. The CDR3 totals 12 residues. No DNA is recorded. The germline gives CDR1 GTSNPN, CDR2 SVGIG (reference sequence). The CDR3 loop reads CAWRQDGNTIYF. Looking up the rest from reference TRBV30 and TRBJ1-3 gives the full variable domain: SQTIHQWPATLVQPVGSPLSLECTVEGTSNPNLYWYRQAAGRGLQLLFYSVGIGQISSEVPQNLSASRPQDRQFILSSKKLLLSDSGFYLCAWRQDGNTIYFGEGSWLTVV.

This sequence joins TRBV5-1 and TRBJ1-2; with no DNA, the TCRdb D assignment of TRBD1 cannot be verified. Germline lookup yields CDR1 SGHRS and CDR2 YFSETQ. The CDR3 extends over 11 amino acids. The DNA is not on file. The CDR3 here is CASRAGAGYTF.

This chain uses TRBV4-1 with TRBJ2-1. Germline CDR1 MGHRA, CDR2 YSYEKL. This CDR3 region has 15 residues. There is no recorded DNA. The CDR3 region is CASSQEGRAYNEQFF.

This chain links TRBV19 with TRBJ1-5; TCRdb's D call of TRBD1 is untestable without DNA. The CDR3 runs to 14 residues. The coding DNA is unavailable. Germline CDR1 is LNHDA and CDR2 is SQIVND (reference sequence). The CDR3 here is CASSTGQGRQPQHF.

The J gene is TRBJ1-6, the V gene TRBV30. Germline V gene sequence: CDR1 GTSNPN, CDR2 SVGIG (reference sequence). This CDR3 has 14 residues. The DNA is not on file. CDR3 residues: CAWSPGASYSPLHF.

J is TRBJ2-5 and V is TRBV20-1; TCRdb lists TRBD1, though no DNA is available to test this call. The CDR3 runs 11 residues. A DNA sequence was not provided. CDR1 is DFQATT, CDR2 SNEGSKA, per germline (reference sequence). CDR3 region: CSAAGGETQYF.

The chain employs TRBV7-8 and TRBJ1-3. The CDR3 covers 14 residues. This entry has no DNA. Per the germline V gene, CDR1 is SGHVS and CDR2 is FQNEAQ. The CDR3 is CASTDPRSTNTIYF.

The J gene is TRBJ1-1, the V gene TRBV7-9. Germline V gene lookup returns CDR1 SEHNR and CDR2 FQNEAQ (reference sequence). The CDR3 sequence is 12 residues long. The protein alone is recorded here. The CDR3 sequence: CASSLAIGWAFF.

The V call is TRBV19, the J call TRBJ2-4; TCRdb indicates TRBD1, and absent DNA this call remains unverified. Germline CDR1 reads LNHDA; CDR2 reads SQIVND (reference sequence). The CDR3 length is 11 residues. No DNA is listed. The CDR3 reads CASSRPNIQYF.

V usage is TRBV12-5 and J usage is TRBJ2-6; lacking DNA, the TRBD1 call made by TCRdb goes unchecked. This CDR3 comprises 18 residues. No DNA was logged. Germline assignment: CDR1 LGHNT and CDR2 FRNRAP. CDR3 loop: CASGRRCAGQSRANVLTF.

The chain recombines TRBV27 with TRBJ2-7; the TRBD1 assignment by TCRdb is unverifiable without DNA. Germline assignment: CDR1 MNHEY and CDR2 SMNVEV (reference sequence). This CDR3 spans 12 amino acids. The coding DNA is unavailable. The CDR3 region is CASSVQGYEQYF.